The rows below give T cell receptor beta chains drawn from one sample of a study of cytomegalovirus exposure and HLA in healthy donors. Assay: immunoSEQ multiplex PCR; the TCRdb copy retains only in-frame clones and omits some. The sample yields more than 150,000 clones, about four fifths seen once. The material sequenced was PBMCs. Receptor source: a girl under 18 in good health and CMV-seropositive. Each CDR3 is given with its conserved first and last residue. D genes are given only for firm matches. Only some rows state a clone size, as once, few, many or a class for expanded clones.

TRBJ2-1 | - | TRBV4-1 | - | CASSQDGATQRYNEQFF | TGCGCCAGCAGCCAAGATGGGGCTACCCAACGTTACAATGAGCAGTTCTTC
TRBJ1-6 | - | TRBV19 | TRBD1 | CASSPGQGNSPLHF | TGTGCCAGTAGTCCGGGACAGGGCAATTCACCCCTCCACTTT
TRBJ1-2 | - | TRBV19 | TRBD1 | CASSIPDRGDYGYTF | TGTGCCAGTAGTATTCCGGACAGGGGTGATTATGGCTACACCTTC
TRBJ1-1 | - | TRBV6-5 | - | CASSYSWGGPGTEAFF | TGTGCCAGCAGTTACTCTTGGGGGGGGCCCGGCACTGAAGCTTTCTTT
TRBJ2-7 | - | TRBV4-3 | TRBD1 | CASRDTGGSYEQYF | TGCGCCAGCAGGGATACAGGGGGCTCCTACGAGCAGTACTTC
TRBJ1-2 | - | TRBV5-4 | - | CASSLQGYGYTF | TGTGCCAGCAGCTTGCAGGGGTACGGCTACACCTTC
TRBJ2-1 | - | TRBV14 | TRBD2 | CASSQDPRGGLWITANEQFF | TGTGCCAGCAGCCAAGATCCGCGGGGGGGCTTGTGGATTACTGCTAATGAGCAGTTCTTC
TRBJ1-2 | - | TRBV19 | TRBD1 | CASSIGTGGFGYTF | TGTGCCAGTAGTATCGGTACAGGGGGCTTCGGCTACACCTTC
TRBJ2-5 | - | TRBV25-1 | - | CASSTRQPLETQYF | TGTGCCAGCAGTACCAGACAGCCTCTGGAGACCCAGTACTTC
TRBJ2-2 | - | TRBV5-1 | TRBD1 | CASSLTGGGTGELFF | TGCGCCAGCAGCTTAACAGGGGGCGGAACCGGGGAGCTGTTTTTT
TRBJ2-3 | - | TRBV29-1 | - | CSVEDRFRSSTDTQYF | TGCAGCGTTGAAGATAGGTTCAGGTCTAGCACAGATACGCAGTATTTT
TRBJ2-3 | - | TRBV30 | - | CAWSVRTDTQYF | TGTGCCTGGAGTGTACGGACAGATACGCAGTATTTT
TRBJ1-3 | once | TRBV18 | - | CASSLSYSDSTGNTIYF | TGTGCCAGCTCACTCTCTTACTCCGACAGTACTGGAAACACCATATATTTT
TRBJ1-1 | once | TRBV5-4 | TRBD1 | CASSWGTGGNTEAFF | TGTGCCAGCAGCTGGGGGACAGGGGGGAACACTGAAGCTTTCTTT
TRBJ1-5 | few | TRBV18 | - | CASSEGGRPQHF | TGTGCCAGCTCAGAGGGTGGGAGGCCCCAGCATTTT
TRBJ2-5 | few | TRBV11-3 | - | CASSPPSHWETQYF | TGTGCCAGCAGCCCCCCGTCCCACTGGGAGACCCAGTACTTC
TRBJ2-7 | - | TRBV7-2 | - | CASSLNVGGGRDEQYF | TGTGCCAGCAGTTTAAACGTTGGCGGGGGCCGCGACGAGCAGTACTTC
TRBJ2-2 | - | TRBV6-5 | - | CASLGQTNTGELFF | TGTGCCTCCTTGGGGCAAACGAACACCGGGGAGCTGTTTTTT
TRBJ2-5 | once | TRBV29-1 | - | CSVEDQGWGQTQYF | TGCAGCGTTGAAGATCAAGGGTGGGGGCAGACCCAGTACTTC
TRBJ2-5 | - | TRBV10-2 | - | CASTDSPRQETQYF | TGCGCCAGCACAGACAGTCCTCGACAAGAGACCCAGTACTTC